This entry is about one T cell receptor (beta chain). CDR3 length: 14 residues. V was pared by 7 bases and J by 5 bases, with 7 bases of the junction left unmatched. CDR1 is MNHNY and CDR2 is SVGAGI in the germline V gene (reference sequence). Clones were sequenced by immunoSEQ multiplex PCR, and TCRdb holds only the in-frame ones, with some missing. The data hold about 83,000 clones, with more than 70% observed a single time. The data belong to a study of OX40 agonist ivuxolimab in advanced cancers. About the study: Ivuxolimab is a fully human IgG2 antibody that activates OX40 (CD134).

The sequence came from an adult with an advanced solid tumor such as melanoma, head and neck, liver or kidney cancer. The sample was CD4+ or CD8+ T cells sorted from blood, taken in a trial of the OX40 agonist ivuxolimab. The V and J genes are TRBV6-6 and TRBJ2-5; TRBD2 agrees at 10 bases. This CDR3 is CASNQAGGLETQYF. CDR3 nucleotide sequence: TGTGCCAGCAATCAAGCGGGGGGGCTTGAGACCCAGTACTTC.